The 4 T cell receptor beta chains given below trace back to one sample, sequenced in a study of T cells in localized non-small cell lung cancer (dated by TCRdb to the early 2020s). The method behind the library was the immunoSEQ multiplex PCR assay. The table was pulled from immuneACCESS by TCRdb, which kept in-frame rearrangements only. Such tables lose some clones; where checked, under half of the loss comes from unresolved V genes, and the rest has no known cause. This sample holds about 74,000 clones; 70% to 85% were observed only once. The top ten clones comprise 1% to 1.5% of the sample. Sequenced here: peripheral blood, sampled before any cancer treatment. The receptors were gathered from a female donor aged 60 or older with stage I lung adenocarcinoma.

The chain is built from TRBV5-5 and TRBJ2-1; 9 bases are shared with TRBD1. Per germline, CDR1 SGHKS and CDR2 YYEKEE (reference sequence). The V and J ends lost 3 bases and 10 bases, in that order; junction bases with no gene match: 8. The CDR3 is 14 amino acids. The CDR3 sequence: CASSSRTGVDEQFF. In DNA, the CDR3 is TGTGCCAGCAGCTCCAGGACAGGGGTTGACGAGCAGTTCTTC. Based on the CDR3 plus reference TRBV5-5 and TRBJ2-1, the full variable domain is DAGVTQSPTHLIKTRGQQVTLRCSPISGHKSVSWYQQVLGQGPQFIFQYYEKEERGRGNFPDRFSARQFPNYSSELNVNALLLGDSALYLCASSSRTGVDEQFFGPGTRLTVL.

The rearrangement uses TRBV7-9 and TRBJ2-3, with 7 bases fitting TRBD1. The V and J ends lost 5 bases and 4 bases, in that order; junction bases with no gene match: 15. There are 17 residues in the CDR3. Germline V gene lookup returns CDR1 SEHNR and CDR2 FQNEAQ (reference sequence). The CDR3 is CASSGVSASGGSDTQYF. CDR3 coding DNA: TGTGCCAGCAGCGGTGTCTCCGCGTCAGGGGGATCAGATACGCAGTATTTT.

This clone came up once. CDR3 loop: CASQGDSYEQYF. Written as DNA, the CDR3 is TGTGCCAGCCAGGGGGACTCCTACGAGCAGTACTTC. The V call is TRBV6-6, the J call TRBJ2-7; 7 bases line up with TRBD1. Germline V gives CDR1 MNHNY, CDR2 SVGAGI (reference sequence). The CDR3 spans 12 residues. Trimming took 8 bases from V and 0 from J; bases not matched to a gene: 1.

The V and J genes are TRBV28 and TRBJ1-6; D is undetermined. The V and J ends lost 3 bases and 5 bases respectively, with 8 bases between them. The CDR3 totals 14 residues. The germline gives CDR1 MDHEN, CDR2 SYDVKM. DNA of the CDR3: TGTGCCAGCAGTTTCCCCCAGGATAATTCACCCCTCCACTTT. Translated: CASSFPQDNSPLHF.